This entry lists 4 T cell receptor beta chains sequenced from one sample in a study of blood T cell repertoires in COVID-19 (dated by TCRdb to about 2020). Library method: the immunoSEQ multiplex PCR assay. TCRdb provides this immuneACCESS table in a form limited to in-frame rearrangements. Some clones are lacking; in checked studies, under half of them reflect an unresolved V gene, and why the rest are absent is not known. For this sample the table gives about 41,000 clones, of which nearly 90% were detected only once. Around 4% of the sample is in the top ten clones. Input material: peripheral blood. Every receptor here comes from a man aged 55 to 69 with acute or convalescent COVID-19.

V is TRBV27 and J is TRBJ1-6, with unresolved D. Trimming left V 3 bases short and J 6 bases short, with 9 bases between. CDR3 length: 14 amino acids. Germline lookup yields CDR1 MNHEY and CDR2 SMNVEV (reference sequence). In nucleotides, the CDR3 is TGTGCCAGCAGTTTTGAGGAATCTAATTCACCCCTCCACTTT. It codes for CASSFEESNSPLHF.

The chain employs TRBV6-2 or TRBV6-3 and TRBJ1-1; TRBD1 matches at 8 bases. The CDR3 covers 13 residues. V shed 6 bases and J 5 bases; nucleotides not matched to a gene: 5. CDR1 and CDR2 from the germline V gene are MNHEY and SVGEGT. CDR3 in DNA: TGTGCCAGCAGCCTAACAGGGGGAACTGAAGCTTTCTTT. Translation: CASSLTGGTEAFF.

The rearrangement joins TRBV19 to TRBJ1-1; D is perhaps TRBD1 (6 bases). The CDR3 is made up of 16 amino acids. The ends were cut back, 3 bases at V and 1 base at J, with 15 bases in the middle. The germline V gene encodes CDR1 LNHDA and CDR2 SQIVND (reference sequence). The CDR3 DNA follows: TGTGCCAGTAGTATGTCCCCGGGACACCCGAACACTGAAGCTTTCTTT. This translates into CASSMSPGHPNTEAFF.

The chain has TRBV5-6 and TRBJ2-7, with no clear D. This CDR3 is 11 amino acids long. Trimming took off 5 bases at V and 0 bases at J, with 3 bases between the two ends. Germline lookup yields CDR1 SGHDT and CDR2 YYEEEE. The CDR3 protein is CASSYSYEQYF. The CDR3 coding sequence is TGTGCCAGCAGTTACTCCTACGAGCAGTACTTC.